This T cell receptor (beta chain) was found in a study of blood T cell repertoires in COVID-19. Study as a whole: Researchers got acute and convalescent COVID-19 samples from the United States, Italy and Spain. PBMCs, B-cell-depleted T cells, or T cells provided the cDNA or gDNA that made up the material.

Germline CDR1 is SGHNT and CDR2 is YENEEA. J lost 2 bases, V lost 5 bases, and 6 bases had no gene match. The CDR3 loop spans 14 amino acids. Methods used by the authors: Amplification from reference gene primers served as the basis for estimated nucleated cell counts. Produced via immunoSEQ multiplex PCR; TCRdb's table is partial and in-frame only. V and J calls and clone size are given by that table; D and trimming were obtained from the DNA. The table records 80,000 or so clones, around three quarters of them present only once. The V call is TRBV11-3, the J call TRBJ2-7; 7 nucleotides match TRBD1. The sequence was obtained from a woman aged 70 to 79 with acute or convalescent COVID-19. Sequences were obtained from peripheral blood. CDR3 in DNA: TGTGCCAGCAGCCCTTCCGGGACAGCCTACGAGCAGTACTTC. Its translation is CASSPSGTAYEQYF.